This TCR beta chain was recorded in a study of Graves' ophthalmopathy and Graves' hyperthyroidism. The TCR beta CDR3 regions underwent amplification from RNA transcripts. First-round RT-PCR used HTBI primers; second-round multiplex PCR followed. TCRdb called the multiplex PCR reads again in MiXCR, with one record for every CDR3 protein. The sample lists around 1,000,000 distinct CDR3 sequences, 35% to 45% occurring once. Trimming cost V 6 bases and J 2 bases; bases outside gene matches: 5. This CDR3 has 15 residues. Germline CDR1 and CDR2: DFQATT and SNEGSKA (reference sequence). This clonotype was counted many times. The antigen remains unidentified. Patients with other autoimmune diseases, uncontrolled infections, pregnancy or lactation were excluded. General study findings and limits: Blood also contained most of the expanded thyroid clonotypes above 0.001 frequency. A 13-signature model separated ophthalmopathy from stable hyperthyroidism, reaching approximately 88% sensitivity and 75% to 83% specificity cross-validated.

Sequencing used peripheral blood or thyroid tissue (not recorded which). The receptor's source is an adult man with Graves' hyperthyroidism. The chain recombines TRBV20-1 with TRBJ1-6; 9 positions match TRBD1. Here the CDR3 DNA reads TGCAGTGCGCGGGACAGGGCCCCCTATAATTCACCCCTCCACTTT. Residues: CSARDRAPYNSPLHF.